One sample yielded the 20 T cell receptor beta chains listed below, sequenced in a study of T-cell memory formation after mild COVID-19. TCRdb passed the 5' RACE reads through MiXCR, listing each CDR3 protein once. The sample carries 300,000 to 400,000 distinct CDR3 sequences, around 15% recorded once. Sequencing was performed on PBMCs or a T cell subset sorted from them (not recorded which). The receptors stem from a man aged 18 to 35 who had mild COVID-19 (a few samples of this study predate the infection). Cell type and time point are not known.

This clonotype was seen many times. The rearrangement uses TRBV12-3 or TRBV12-4 and TRBJ2-7, with unresolved D. This CDR3 spans 12 amino acids. Trimming pared 6 bases from V and 2 bases from J, leaving 8 bases between. The CDR3 region is CASSLHPYEQYF. DNA of the CDR3: TGTGCCAGCAGCCTTCACCCCTACGAGCAGTACTTC.

This clonotype appeared a few times. CDR3 nucleotide sequence: TGTGCCAGCAGCTTGGGCCCACCCGGGAACACCATATATTTT. It specifies CASSLGPPGNTIYF. The rearrangement links TRBV5-6 to TRBJ1-3; no firm D call. Trimming shortened V by 0 bases and J by 7 bases, and 11 bases separated the two germline ends. Germline assignment: CDR1 SGHDT and CDR2 YYEEEE. This CDR3 spans 14 amino acids.

Ten or more counts support this clonotype. This chain joins TRBV5-1 and TRBJ2-2; tentatively, D is TRBD1 or TRBD2 (5 bases each). In germline, CDR1 is SGHRS, CDR2 YFSETQ. This CDR3 comprises 15 residues. Trimming left V 7 bases short and J 5 bases short, with 18 bases between. Here the CDR3 reads CASGRDVVGTGELFF. CDR3 sequence (DNA): TGCGCCAGCGGCCGGGACGTAGTAGGTACCGGGGAGCTGTTTTTT.

The chain couples TRBV10-3 to TRBJ1-2; D is perhaps TRBD1 (5 bases). Looked up from germline, CDR1 is ENHRY and CDR2 is SYGVKD. The CDR3 has 12 amino acids. Between the trimmed V and J ends, which lost 11 bases and 5 bases, there was a span of 15 bases. This CDR3 reads CAASGLKYGYTF. The CDR3 bases are TGTGCCGCCTCGGGACTTAAGTATGGCTACACCTTC.

This clonotype turned up a few times. V gene TRBV9 combines with J gene TRBJ2-3, with 9 bases identical to TRBD2. The CDR3 is made up of 16 amino acids. Germline values: CDR1 SGDLS, CDR2 YYNGEE. V lost 3 bases and J lost 0; bases outside the gene matches: 5. CDR3 sequence reads: CASSALAGHSTDTQYF. In DNA, the CDR3 is TGTGCCAGCAGCGCCCTAGCGGGGCATAGCACAGATACGCAGTATTTT.

Only a few counts were recorded for this clonotype. The chain recombines TRBV5-1 with TRBJ1-2, with 7 positions matching TRBD1. The length of the CDR3 is 13 residues. The germline V gene encodes CDR1 SGHRS and CDR2 YFSETQ. V shed 2 bases and J 4 bases; nucleotides not matched to a gene: 2. CDR3 region: CASSFGDSYGYTF. The DNA of the CDR3 is TGCGCCAGCAGCTTTGGGGACAGCTATGGCTACACCTTC.

This clonotype was seen many times. The chain links TRBV4-1 to TRBJ2-2; a possible D gene is TRBD1 (6 bases). The CDR3 is 14 amino acids. Trimming took off 5 bases at V and 6 bases at J, with 13 bases between the two ends. CDR1 MGHRA and CDR2 YSYEKL come from the germline V gene. DNA of the CDR3: TGCGCCAGCAGCTCTACAGGGATTCCCGGGGAGCTGTTTTTT. Translated: CASSSTGIPGELFF.

This clonotype was seen only a few times. The chain has TRBV20-1 and TRBJ2-1; 11 nucleotides agree with TRBD2. Germline CDR1 DFQATT, CDR2 SNEGSKA (reference sequence). The CDR3 length is 15 residues. Trimming took 6 bases from V and 6 from J; bases not matched to a gene: 10. CDR3 residues: CSAHSGGEVGNEQFF. The CDR3 nucleotides are TGCAGTGCCCATAGCGGGGGGGAGGTCGGCAATGAGCAGTTCTTC.

The rearrangement joins TRBV7-9 to TRBJ2-5; D ambiguous. CDR1 is SEHNR and CDR2 is FQNEAQ in the germline V gene (reference sequence). The CDR3 has 13 residues. V was pared by 5 bases and J by 1 base, with 8 bases between. CDR3 amino acids: CASSPRAQETQYF. CDR3 DNA sequence: TGTGCCAGCAGCCCCCGGGCCCAAGAGACCCAGTACTTC.

The V and J genes are TRBV9 and TRBJ2-2; D is perhaps TRBD1 (6 bases). Trimming stripped 2 bases from V and 6 bases from J, with 11 bases between. The germline V gene has CDR1 SGDLS and CDR2 YYNGEE. This CDR3 comprises 14 residues. CDR3 sequence: CASSVVDSPGELFF. The CDR3 region has the DNA TGTGCCAGCAGCGTGGTGGACAGCCCCGGGGAGCTGTTTTTT.

In this sample, this clonotype turned up many times. The gene calls are TRBV12-3 or TRBV12-4 and TRBJ2-7; 11 positions agree with TRBD1. Trimming cost V 5 bases and J 6 bases; bases outside gene matches: 0. The CDR3 has 12 residues. The chain's CDR3 is CASSGTGGEQYV. The DNA for the CDR3 is TGTGCCAGCAGTGGGACAGGGGGCGAGCAGTACGTC.

In its sample, this clonotype was seen many times. The chain couples TRBV20-1 to TRBJ2-2, with 11 bases aligning to TRBD2. V trimming: 0 bases; J trimming: 3 bases; junction bases outside the gene matches: 3. The germline gives CDR1 DFQATT, CDR2 SNEGSKA (reference sequence). The CDR3 covers 16 residues. The CDR3 nucleotides are TGCAGTGCTAGAGATCCTAGCGGGGGGCACACCGGGGAGCTGTTTTTT. Protein: CSARDPSGGHTGELFF.

J is TRBJ2-3 and V is TRBV7-9; 12 bases are shared with TRBD2. J gave up 0 bases and V 5 bases, and 9 bases lay outside the gene matches. Per the germline V gene, CDR1 is SEHNR and CDR2 is FQNEAQ (reference sequence). This CDR3 is built from 18 residues. The CDR3 DNA reads as TGTGCCAGCAGCGACTGGCTAGCGGGGGGGGTTAGCACAGATACGCAGTATTTT. Protein sequence: CASSDWLAGGVSTDTQYF. The full variable domain, rest sourced from reference TRBV7-9 and TRBJ2-3, is DTGVSQNPRHKITKRGQNVTFRCDPISEHNRLYWYRQTLGQGPEFLTYFQNEAQLEKSRLLSDRFSAERPKGSFSTLEIQRTEQGDSAMYLCASSDWLAGGVSTDTQYFGPGTRLTVL.

The rearrangement links TRBV2 to TRBJ1-6; a weak D match, TRBD1 (6 bases). Trimming stripped 6 bases from V and 0 bases from J, with 9 bases between. The germline CDR1 and CDR2 sequences are SNHLY and FYNNEI. The CDR3 sequence is 15 residues long. The CDR3 DNA follows: TGTGCCAGCAGCCAGGACAGCTCCTATAATTCACCCCTCCACTTT. It encodes CASSQDSSYNSPLHF.

This clonotype occurred many times. The genes are TRBV20-1 and TRBJ2-1, with TRBD2 as a possible D gene (5 bases). V was shortened by 5 bases and J by 2 bases, with 16 bases between the two germline ends. Germline V lookup: CDR1 DFQATT, CDR2 SNEGSKA (reference sequence). This CDR3 is built from 15 residues. This CDR3 is CSARPSHGAYNEQFF. In DNA form, the CDR3 reads TGCAGTGCTCGACCCTCTCACGGGGCCTACAATGAGCAGTTCTTC.

A note on this clonotype: The junction departs from the called germline gene at one end, perhaps through a read error. The rearrangement joins TRBV19 to TRBJ2-1; D call uncertain. The germline gives CDR1 LNHDA, CDR2 SQIVND (reference sequence). The CDR3 totals 13 residues. This CDR3 is CASSIGALTESNF. CDR3 DNA sequence: TGTGCCAGTAGTATAGGGGCCTTAACCGAAAGTAACTTC.

This rearrangement joins TRBV6-5 to TRBJ1-2, with D unresolved. Trimming took 2 bases from V and 6 from J, leaving 16 bases between them. In germline, CDR1 is MNHEY, CDR2 SVGAGI. The length of the CDR3 is 15 residues. CDR3 DNA sequence: TGTGCCAGCAGTTACGGCCATCCCTCGTGGGATGGCTACACCTTC. Its translation: CASSYGHPSWDGYTF.

This clonotype occurred a few times. This chain connects TRBV6-2 or TRBV6-3 to TRBJ2-3, with TRBD2 matching 10 bases. Trimming took 2 bases from V and 1 from J; bases not matched to a gene: 3. Germline assignment: CDR1 MNHEY and CDR2 SVGEGT. The CDR3 has 16 amino acids. CDR3 region: CASSYGLAGGTDTQYF. The CDR3 DNA reads TGTGCCAGCAGTTACGGGCTAGCGGGGGGCACAGATACGCAGTATTTT.

This clonotype was detected only a few times. The chain is built from TRBV5-1 and TRBJ2-1; TRBD2 agrees at 9 bases. Germline V gene lookup returns CDR1 SGHRS and CDR2 YFSETQ. The CDR3 has 16 residues. Losses at the gene ends were 5 bases for V and 1 base for J; bases not matched to a gene: 7. CDR3 protein: CASREAGGPSYNEQFF. The CDR3 nucleotides are TGCGCCAGCAGGGAAGCGGGGGGCCCGTCCTACAATGAGCAGTTCTTC. The full variable domain, rest sourced from reference TRBV5-1 and TRBJ2-1, is KAGVTQTPRYLIKTRGQQVTLSCSPISGHRSVSWYQQTPGQGLQFLFEYFSETQRNKGNFPGRFSGRQFSNSRSEMNVSTLELGDSALYLCASREAGGPSYNEQFFGPGTRLTVL.

This clonotype was counted between two and nine times. The chain couples TRBV4-2 to TRBJ2-4, with 7 bases lining up with TRBD2. The CDR3 has 16 residues. CDR1 is LGHNA and CDR2 is YNFKEQ in the germline V gene. The junction had 14 bases not matched to a gene; V was cut back by 4 bases and J by 8 bases. The CDR3 DNA follows: TGTGCCAGCAGCCTGGGACTATCCCGGGGGGTGGACATTCAGTACTTC. The encoded protein is CASSLGLSRGVDIQYF.